The following is a T cell receptor beta chain sequence with its context. No cognate antigen has been identified for it. One base away there is no much larger clone; base qualities are not given. This entry belongs to a study of blood T cell repertoires in COVID-19 (TCRdb year 2020). In the study overall: Samples covering the acute and convalescent phases of COVID-19 were provided by collaborators in the United States, Italy and Spain. The prospective study material was composed of cDNA or gDNA derived from T cells, B-cell-depleted T cells, or PBMCs. Deeply sampled blood TCRbeta repertoires from subjects exposed to, actively infected with, or recovered from COVID-19 were included in the dataset. A freely available public database, intended as a resource for researchers studying the immune response to SARS-CoV-2, is where the repertoires were released. Samples were obtained from the ongoing ImmuneRACE study (first 160 participants) and from 1,254 subjects provided by 6 global collaborators. Sample metadata almost always included a de-identified subject ID, COVID-19 status, age in years and sex. Where HLA class I and class II types were available, the types were taken from metadata supplied by the sample provider, not from assay-based typing.

Sequences SQVTM (CDR1) and ANQGSEA (CDR2) are obtained from the germline V gene. The CDR3, cysteine through phenylalanine, is 12 amino acids long. Only the CDR3 DNA is retained, 36 bases long and in frame from the first base. The V and J ends are trimmed by 6 bases and 6 bases, leaving 14 bases between them. In Seattle, one collaborating source enrolled patients while the infection was active and tracked those patients longitudinally over the course of disease. Whole blood was collected in K2EDTA tubes by collaborating institutions according to the institutions' own protocols. Collaborator samples were shipped for TCRbeta analysis as frozen whole blood, isolated PBMCs, or DNA extracted from either sample type. TCRbeta CDR3 regions were amplified from genomic DNA using the immunoSEQ Assay, a bias-controlled multiplex PCR. The authors' analysis ran thus. The number of nucleated cells in each sample was estimated by amplification of reference gene primers within the assay. To quantify the absolute abundance of each unique TCRbeta CDR3 rearrangement, sequence reads were collapsed and filtered. For each sample, productive Simpson clonality was calculated as the square root of Simpson's diversity index across productive rearrangements. The source is immuneACCESS, and TCRdb retained only in-frame sequences with V and J called. Part of the clones is not carried over; for the studies checked, unresolved V genes explain less than half of this, and the remainder is unexplained. Clonal size and the V and J genes are those of that table, whereas D and trimming came from the DNA. The sample table holds 250,000 to 350,000 clones, of which approximately 88% were seen once. The ten largest make up more than 1.1% of the sample.

What the study reported, not specific to this receptor: Clinical and demographic metadata were provided uncurated, with the amount varying by source and participant.

The sample comprised peripheral blood. The sequence came from a human donor with COVID-19, enrolled during active disease. The donor label of this sample is uncertain. The chain was built from TRBV29-1 and TRBJ1-2, and the D gene may be TRBD1, 6 bases matching. This receptor carries the CDR3 CSVVTGYDGYTF. The bases read TGCAGCGTAGTAACAGGGTATGATGGCTACACCTTC.